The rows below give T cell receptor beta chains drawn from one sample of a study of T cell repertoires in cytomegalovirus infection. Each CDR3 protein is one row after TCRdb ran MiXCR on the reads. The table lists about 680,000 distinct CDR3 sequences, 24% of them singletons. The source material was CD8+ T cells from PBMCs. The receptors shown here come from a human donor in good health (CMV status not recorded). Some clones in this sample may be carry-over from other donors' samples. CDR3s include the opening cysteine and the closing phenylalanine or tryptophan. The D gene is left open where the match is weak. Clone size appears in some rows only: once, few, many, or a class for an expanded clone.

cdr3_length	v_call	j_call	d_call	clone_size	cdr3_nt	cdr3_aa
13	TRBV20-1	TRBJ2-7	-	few	TGCAGTGCTACAGGGGAGCGATTGTACGAGCAGTACTTC	CSATGERLYEQYF
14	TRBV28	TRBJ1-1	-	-	TGTGCCAGCAGTTTTGCCCCGATGAACACTGAAGCTTTCTTT	CASSFAPMNTEAFF
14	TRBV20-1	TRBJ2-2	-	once	TGCAGTGCTAGAGATCAAGTGGAAACCGGGGAGCTGTTTTTT	CSARDQVETGELFF
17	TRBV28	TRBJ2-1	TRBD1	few	TGTGCCAGCGGGGACAGGGGCCACCTCCCGGGGGGCAATGAGCAGTTCTTC	CASGDRGHLPGGNEQFF
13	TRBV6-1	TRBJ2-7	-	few	TGTGCCAGCATTAGAGCTACTCCGTACGAGCAGTACTTC	CASIRATPYEQYF
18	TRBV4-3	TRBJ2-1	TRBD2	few	TGCGCCAGCAGCCAAGCTTGGGGAAGCGGGGGTTACCACAATGAGCAGTTCTTC	CASSQAWGSGGYHNEQFF
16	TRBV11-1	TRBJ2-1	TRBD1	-	TGTGCCAGCAGCGACGAGACGACAGGGGGGTTAAATGAGCAGTTCTTC	CASSDETTGGLNEQFF
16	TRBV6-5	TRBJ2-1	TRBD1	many	TGTGCCAGCAGTTACTCGAGAACAGGGGGGTACAATGAGCAGTTCTTC	CASSYSRTGGYNEQFF
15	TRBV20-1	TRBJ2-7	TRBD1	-	TGCAGTGCTAAGGGACAGGGGCCGGAACCCTACGAGCAGTACTTC	CSAKGQGPEPYEQYF
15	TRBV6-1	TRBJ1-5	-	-	TGTGCCAGCAGTGAATTGACAGGTGGGAATCAGCCCCAGCATTTT	CASSELTGGNQPQHF